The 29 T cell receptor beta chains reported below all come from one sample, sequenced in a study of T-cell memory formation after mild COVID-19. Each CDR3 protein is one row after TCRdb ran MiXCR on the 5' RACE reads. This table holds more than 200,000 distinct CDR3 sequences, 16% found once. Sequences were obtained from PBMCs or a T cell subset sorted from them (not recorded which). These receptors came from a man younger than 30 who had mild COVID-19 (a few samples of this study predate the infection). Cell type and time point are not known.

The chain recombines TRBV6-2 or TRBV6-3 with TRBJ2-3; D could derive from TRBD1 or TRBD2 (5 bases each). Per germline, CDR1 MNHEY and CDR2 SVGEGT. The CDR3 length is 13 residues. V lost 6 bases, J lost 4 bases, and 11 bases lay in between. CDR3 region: CASSPGTADTQYF. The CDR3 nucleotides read TGTGCCAGCAGCCCAGGGACCGCAGATACGCAGTATTTT.

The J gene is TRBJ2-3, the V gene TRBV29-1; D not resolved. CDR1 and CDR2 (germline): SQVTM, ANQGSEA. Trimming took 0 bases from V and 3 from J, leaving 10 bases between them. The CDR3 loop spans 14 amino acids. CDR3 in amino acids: CSVEDLVATDTQYF. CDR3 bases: TGCAGCGTTGAAGATCTGGTAGCAACAGATACGCAGTATTTT.

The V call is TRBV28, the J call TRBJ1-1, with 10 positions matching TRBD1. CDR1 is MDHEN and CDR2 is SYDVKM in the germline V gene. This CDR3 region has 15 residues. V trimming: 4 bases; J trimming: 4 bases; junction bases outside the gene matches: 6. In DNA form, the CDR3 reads TGTGCCAGCAGTTCCGACAGGGGGCTGGGCACTGAAGCTTTCTTT. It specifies CASSSDRGLGTEAFF.

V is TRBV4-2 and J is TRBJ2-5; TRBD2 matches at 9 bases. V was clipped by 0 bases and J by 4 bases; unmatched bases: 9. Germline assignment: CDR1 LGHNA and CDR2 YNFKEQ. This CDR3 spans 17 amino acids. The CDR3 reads CASSQDPGGGGGETQYF. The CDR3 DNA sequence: TGTGCCAGCAGCCAAGACCCTGGCGGGGGGGGCGGAGAGACCCAGTACTTC.

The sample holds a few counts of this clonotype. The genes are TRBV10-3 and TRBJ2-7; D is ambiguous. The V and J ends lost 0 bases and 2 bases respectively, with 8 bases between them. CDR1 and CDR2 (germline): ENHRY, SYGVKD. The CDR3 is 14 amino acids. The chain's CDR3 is CAISESRPAYEQYF. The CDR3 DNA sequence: TGTGCCATCAGTGAGTCACGTCCAGCCTACGAGCAGTACTTC.

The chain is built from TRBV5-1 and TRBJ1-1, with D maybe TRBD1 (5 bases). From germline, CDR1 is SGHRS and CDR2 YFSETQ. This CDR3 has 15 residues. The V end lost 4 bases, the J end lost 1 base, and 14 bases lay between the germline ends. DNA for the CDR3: TGCGCCAGCAGCGCTACCGGGACCCCGAACACTGAAGCTTTCTTT. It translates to CASSATGTPNTEAFF.

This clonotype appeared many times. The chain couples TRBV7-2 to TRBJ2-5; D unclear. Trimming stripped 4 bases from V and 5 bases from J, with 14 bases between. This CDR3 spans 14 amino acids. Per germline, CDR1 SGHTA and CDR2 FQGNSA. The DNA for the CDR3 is TGTGCCAGCAGCTACCGATTTGGGTCGGAGACCCAGTACTTC. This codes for CASSYRFGSETQYF.

The CDR3 here is CASSFSTGRNSPLHF. The CDR3 DNA reads TGTGCCAGCAGCTTTTCGACAGGGAGAAATTCACCCCTCCACTTT. The rearrangement joins TRBV7-2 to TRBJ1-6; TRBD1 matches at 7 bases. The V gene end was trimmed by 3 bases and the J gene end by 7 bases; junction bases not matched to a gene: 6. The CDR3 extends over 15 amino acids. The V gene's germline CDR1 is SGHTA and CDR2 FQGNSA.

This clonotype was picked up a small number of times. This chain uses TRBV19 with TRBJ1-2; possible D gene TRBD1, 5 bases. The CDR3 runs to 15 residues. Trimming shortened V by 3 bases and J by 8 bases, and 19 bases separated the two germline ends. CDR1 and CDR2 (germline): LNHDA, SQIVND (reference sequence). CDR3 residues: CASSMADMLEKGYTF. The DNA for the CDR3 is TGTGCCAGTAGTATGGCGGACATGCTCGAGAAGGGCTACACCTTC.

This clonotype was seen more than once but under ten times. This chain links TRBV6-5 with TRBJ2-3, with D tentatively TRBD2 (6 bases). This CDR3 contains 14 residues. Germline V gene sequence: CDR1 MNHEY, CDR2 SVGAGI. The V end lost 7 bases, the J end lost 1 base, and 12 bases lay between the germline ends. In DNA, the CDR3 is TGTGCCAGCACGGCAAAGCGGGGCACAGATACGCAGTATTTT. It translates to CASTAKRGTDTQYF.

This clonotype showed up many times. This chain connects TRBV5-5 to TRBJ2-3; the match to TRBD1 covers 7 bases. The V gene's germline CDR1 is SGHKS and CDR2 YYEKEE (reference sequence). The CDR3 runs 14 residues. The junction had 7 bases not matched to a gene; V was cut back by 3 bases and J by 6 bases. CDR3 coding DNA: TGTGCCAGCAGCTCCGAGGGGGCCGCTGATACGCAGTATTTT. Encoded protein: CASSSEGAADTQYF.

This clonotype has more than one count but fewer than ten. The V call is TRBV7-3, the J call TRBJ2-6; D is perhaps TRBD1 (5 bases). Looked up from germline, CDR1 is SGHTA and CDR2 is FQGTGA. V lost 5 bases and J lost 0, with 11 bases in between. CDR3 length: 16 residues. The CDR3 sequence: CASSPERGSGANVLTF. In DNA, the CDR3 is TGTGCCAGCAGCCCGGAAAGGGGCTCTGGGGCCAACGTCCTGACTTTC.

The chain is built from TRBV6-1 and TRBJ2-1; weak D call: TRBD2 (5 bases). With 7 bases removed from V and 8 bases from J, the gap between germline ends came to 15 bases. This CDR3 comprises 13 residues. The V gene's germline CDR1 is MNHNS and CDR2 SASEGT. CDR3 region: CASTLREYHEQFF. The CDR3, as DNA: TGTGCCAGCACCCTGAGGGAGTACCATGAGCAGTTCTTC.

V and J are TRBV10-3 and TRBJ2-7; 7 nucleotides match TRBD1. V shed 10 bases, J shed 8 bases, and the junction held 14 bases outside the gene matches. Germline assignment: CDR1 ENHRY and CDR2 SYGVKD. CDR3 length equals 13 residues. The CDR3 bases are TGTGCCACCGCGACAGGGCCCCGGGGCAAGCAGTACTTC. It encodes CATATGPRGKQYF.

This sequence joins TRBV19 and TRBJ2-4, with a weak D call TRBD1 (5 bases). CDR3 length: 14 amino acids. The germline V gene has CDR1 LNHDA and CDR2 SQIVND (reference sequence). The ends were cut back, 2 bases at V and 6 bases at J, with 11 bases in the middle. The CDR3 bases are TGTGCCAGTAGTATACTGACAGCTAGAAACATTCAGTACTTC. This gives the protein CASSILTARNIQYF.

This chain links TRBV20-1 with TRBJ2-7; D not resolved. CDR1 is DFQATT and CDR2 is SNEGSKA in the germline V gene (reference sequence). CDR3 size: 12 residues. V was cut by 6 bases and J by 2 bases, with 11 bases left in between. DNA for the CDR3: TGCAGTGCCAGGCAGTATACCTACGAGCAGTACTTC. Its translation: CSARQYTYEQYF.

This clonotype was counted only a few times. For the CDR3, the DNA is TGTGCCAGCACCCCGACAGGAACTAATTCACCCCTCCACTTT. Residues: CASTPTGTNSPLHF. The genes are TRBV6-5 and TRBJ1-6; possibly TRBD1 for D (6 bases). This CDR3 is 14 amino acids long. Between the trimmed V and J ends, which lost 7 bases and 6 bases, there was a span of 13 bases. The germline CDR1 and CDR2 sequences are MNHEY and SVGAGI.

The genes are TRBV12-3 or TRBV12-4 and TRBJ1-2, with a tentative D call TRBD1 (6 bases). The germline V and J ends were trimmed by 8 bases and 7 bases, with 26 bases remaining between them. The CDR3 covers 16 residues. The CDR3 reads CASGPGGGDITIGYTF. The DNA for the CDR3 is TGTGCCAGCGGTCCGGGGGGCGGGGATATTACCATTGGCTACACCTTC.

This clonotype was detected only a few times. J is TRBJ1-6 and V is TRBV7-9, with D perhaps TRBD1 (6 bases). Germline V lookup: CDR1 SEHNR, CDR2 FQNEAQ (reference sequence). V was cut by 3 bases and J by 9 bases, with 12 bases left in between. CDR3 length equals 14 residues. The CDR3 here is CASSLRQGTSPLHF. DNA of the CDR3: TGTGCCAGCAGCTTGCGGCAGGGGACTTCACCCCTCCACTTT.

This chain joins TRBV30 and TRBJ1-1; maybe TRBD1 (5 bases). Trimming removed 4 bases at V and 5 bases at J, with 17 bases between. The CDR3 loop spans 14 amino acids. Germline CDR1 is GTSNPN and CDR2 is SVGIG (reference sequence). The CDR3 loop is CAWKPGPQGTEAFF. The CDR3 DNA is TGTGCCTGGAAACCGGGACCCCAGGGTACTGAAGCTTTCTTT.

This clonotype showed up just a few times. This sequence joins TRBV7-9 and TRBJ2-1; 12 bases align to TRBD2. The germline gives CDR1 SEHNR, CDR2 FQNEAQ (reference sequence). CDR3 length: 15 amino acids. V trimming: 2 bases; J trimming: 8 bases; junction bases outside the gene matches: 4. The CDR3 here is CASSLLTSGGYEQFF. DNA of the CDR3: TGTGCCAGCAGCTTATTGACTAGCGGGGGATATGAGCAGTTCTTC.

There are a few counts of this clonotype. The CDR3 protein is CASSRQPEMNTEAFF. The CDR3 region has the DNA TGCGCCAGCAGCCGACAGCCAGAAATGAACACTGAAGCTTTCTTT. V and J are TRBV5-1 and TRBJ1-1; maybe TRBD1 (5 bases). Trimming stripped 4 bases from V and 0 bases from J, with 13 bases between. Germline values: CDR1 SGHRS, CDR2 YFSETQ. The CDR3 runs to 15 residues. Variable domain in full (rest from reference TRBV5-1 and TRBJ1-1): KAGVTQTPRYLIKTRGQQVTLSCSPISGHRSVSWYQQTPGQGLQFLFEYFSETQRNKGNFPGRFSGRQFSNSRSEMNVSTLELGDSALYLCASSRQPEMNTEAFFGQGTRLTVV.

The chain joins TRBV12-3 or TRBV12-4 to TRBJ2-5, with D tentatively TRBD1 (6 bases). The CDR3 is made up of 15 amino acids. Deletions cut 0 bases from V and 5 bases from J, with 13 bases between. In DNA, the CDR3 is TGTGCCAGCAGTTTAGCGCTGCAGGGGTGGGAGACCCAGTACTTC. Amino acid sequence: CASSLALQGWETQYF.

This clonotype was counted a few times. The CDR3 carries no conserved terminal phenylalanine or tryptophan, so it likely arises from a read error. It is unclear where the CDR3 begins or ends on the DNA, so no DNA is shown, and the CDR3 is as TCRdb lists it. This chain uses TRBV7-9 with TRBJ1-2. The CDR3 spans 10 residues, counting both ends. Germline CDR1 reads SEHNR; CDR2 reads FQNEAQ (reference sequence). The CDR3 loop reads CASSLRLKKI.

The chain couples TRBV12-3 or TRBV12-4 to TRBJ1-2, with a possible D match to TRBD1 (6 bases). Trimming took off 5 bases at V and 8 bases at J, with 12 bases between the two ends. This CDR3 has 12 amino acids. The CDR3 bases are TGTGCCAGCAGTGACGGACAGAGGGGCTACACCTTC. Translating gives CASSDGQRGYTF.

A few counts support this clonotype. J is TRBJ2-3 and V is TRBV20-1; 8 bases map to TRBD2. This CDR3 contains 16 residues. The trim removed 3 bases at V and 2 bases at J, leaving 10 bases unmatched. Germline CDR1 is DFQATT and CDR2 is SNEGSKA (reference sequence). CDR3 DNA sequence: TGCAGTGCTAGCCCGGCCAGCGGGGGCCTCACAGATACGCAGTATTTT. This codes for CSASPASGGLTDTQYF.

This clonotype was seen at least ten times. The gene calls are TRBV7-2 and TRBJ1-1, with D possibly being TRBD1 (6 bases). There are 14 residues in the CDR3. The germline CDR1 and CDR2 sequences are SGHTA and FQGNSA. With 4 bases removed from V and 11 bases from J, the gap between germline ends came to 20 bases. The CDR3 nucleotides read TGTGCCAGCAGCTGGACCACAGGGAGTGGACTGGCTTTCTTT. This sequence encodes CASSWTTGSGLAFF.

CDR3: CATSRYLAGGDTQYF. The CDR3 region has the DNA TGTGCCACCAGCCGATACCTAGCGGGGGGAGATACGCAGTATTTT. V is TRBV15 and J is TRBJ2-3; 11 bases map to TRBD2. The germline gives CDR1 LNHNV, CDR2 YYDKDF (reference sequence). V trimming: 5 bases; J trimming: 5 bases; junction bases outside the gene matches: 6. This CDR3 spans 15 amino acids.

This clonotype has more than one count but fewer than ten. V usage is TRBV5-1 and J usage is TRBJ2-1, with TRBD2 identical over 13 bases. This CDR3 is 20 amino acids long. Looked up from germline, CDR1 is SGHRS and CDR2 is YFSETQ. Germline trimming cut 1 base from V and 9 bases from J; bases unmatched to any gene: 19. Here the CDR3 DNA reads TGCGCCAGCAGCTTGACAGGGACAACCCGGACTAGCGGGGGCCGCCTTGAGCAGTTCTTC. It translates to CASSLTGTTRTSGGRLEQFF.